The 21 T cell receptor beta chains in this list originate from one sample, sequenced in a study of post-analysis software for immune sequencing data. Study-wide results and limits: Patients had higher frequencies than controls of about five TRBV segments, including TRBV5-6, TRBV5-1 and TRBV20-1.

Incorporated into the TCR beta cDNA libraries were unique molecular identifiers, which served to reduce PCR and sequencing biases. TCRdb re-called the PCR reads with MiXCR, one entry per CDR3 protein. The sample has hundreds of thousands of distinct CDR3 sequences; 44% are singletons. Antigens of these TCRs are unknown. The sequenced sample consisted of blood. The origin of the receptors is a girl between 5 and 17 years old with multiple sclerosis.

This chain links TRBV15 with TRBJ2-7; D is perhaps TRBD2 (6 bases). Germline values: CDR1 LNHNV, CDR2 YYDKDF (reference sequence). Deletions cut 3 bases from V and 6 bases from J, with 12 bases between. This CDR3 region has 13 residues. The CDR3 is CATSSRRASEQYF. DNA of the CDR3: TGTGCCACCAGCAGCCGGAGGGCAAGCGAGCAGTACTTC.

The chain recombines TRBV5-1 with TRBJ2-2; maybe TRBD1 (5 bases). This CDR3 spans 13 amino acids. The V end lost 4 bases, the J end lost 4 bases, and 8 bases lay between the germline ends. Germline-derived CDR1 and CDR2 are SGHRS and YFSETQ. CDR3 amino acids: CASSETVTGELFF. As DNA, the CDR3 is TGCGCCAGCAGCGAGACAGTCACCGGGGAGCTGTTTTTT.

This clonotype showed up just a few times. This rearrangement joins TRBV4-1 to TRBJ1-1; D possibly corresponds to TRBD1 (6 bases). The V gene's germline CDR1 is MGHRA and CDR2 YSYEKL. The CDR3 totals 15 residues. The V end lost 4 bases, the J end lost 5 bases, and 17 bases lay between the germline ends. The CDR3 DNA sequence: TGCGCCAGCAGCCCGAGTCGACAGGCGGGAACTGAAGCTTTCTTT. Translating gives CASSPSRQAGTEAFF.

V usage is TRBV12-3 or TRBV12-4 and J usage is TRBJ1-2, with D maybe TRBD1 (5 bases). Between the trimmed V and J ends, which lost 6 bases and 6 bases, there was a span of 17 bases. The CDR3 totals 14 residues. CDR3 residues: CASRGRVLSDGYTF. The CDR3 DNA reads TGTGCCAGCAGGGGGCGTGTGCTCTCGGATGGCTACACCTTC.

The rearrangement uses TRBV6-6 and TRBJ2-7; D is undetermined. The J call is uncertain, as TRBJ2-5 better fits the DNA end. CDR1 MNHNY and CDR2 SVGAGI come from the germline V gene (reference sequence). This CDR3 comprises 13 residues. The CDR3 reads CASSRQERETQYF. The CDR3 region has the DNA TGTGCCAGCAGCCGCCAGGAACGGGAGACCCAGTACTTC.

The rearrangement links TRBV3-1 to TRBJ2-5; the D is unclear. The J call may be in error: the DNA end matches TRBJ2-7 better. CDR1 LGHDT and CDR2 YNNKEL come from the germline V gene (reference sequence). CDR3 size: 12 residues. The CDR3 sequence: CASSHGLDEQYF. The CDR3 nucleotides read TGTGCCAGCAGCCACGGCCTAGACGAGCAGTACTTC.

Points on this clonotype: Being one base from a much bigger clone, this may be a read error. This sequence joins TRBV12-3 or TRBV12-4 and TRBJ2-7; D is unclear. The CDR3 totals 14 residues. V lost 5 bases to trimming and J lost 2 bases, with 13 bases between them. The CDR3, as DNA: TGTGCCAGCAGTCCTCAGACGAAGCCCTACGAGCAGTACTTC. It translates to CASSPQTKPYEQYF.

The V and J genes are TRBV12-3 or TRBV12-4 and TRBJ2-3, with a tentative D call TRBD2 (5 bases). The CDR3 sequence is 15 residues long. The V and J ends lost 6 bases and 0 bases respectively, with 13 bases between them. The CDR3 DNA reads as TGTGCCAGCAGCCGGGGTTCCCCTAGCACAGATACGCAGTATTTT. Residues: CASSRGSPSTDTQYF.

This clonotype was counted only a few times. V usage is TRBV7-9 and J usage is TRBJ1-1, with D maybe TRBD1 (5 bases). Trimming stripped 3 bases from V and 2 bases from J, with 7 bases between. The germline V gene has CDR1 SEHNR and CDR2 FQNEAQ (reference sequence). The CDR3 sequence is 13 residues long. The CDR3 coding sequence is TGTGCCAGCAGCTTCAGGGTTAACACTGAAGCTTTCTTT. The encoded protein is CASSFRVNTEAFF.

This clonotype was seen a few times. This rearrangement joins TRBV6-5 to TRBJ2-7; perhaps TRBD1 as D (6 bases). CDR1 and CDR2 (germline): MNHEY, SVGAGI. V lost 0 bases and J 0 bases, leaving 12 bases between the germline ends. CDR3 length: 16 residues. The CDR3 region has the DNA TGTGCCAGCAGTTACTCAGGACAGAGTAGCTCCTACGAGCAGTACTTC. Translation: CASSYSGQSSSYEQYF.

V gene TRBV4-1 combines with J gene TRBJ1-1; no definite D call. In germline, CDR1 is MGHRA, CDR2 YSYEKL. V was clipped by 4 bases and J by 0 bases, with 15 bases between them. CDR3 length equals 16 residues. CDR3 sequence reads: CASSRSEEDVNTEAFF. The CDR3 bases are TGCGCCAGCAGCCGATCTGAGGAGGATGTGAACACTGAAGCTTTCTTT.

This clonotype came up a few times. V usage is TRBV7-9 and J usage is TRBJ2-4; no reliable D call. CDR3 size: 15 residues. V lost 4 bases and J 0 bases, leaving 10 bases between the germline ends. Germline loops: CDR1 SEHNR, CDR2 FQNEAQ (reference sequence). The CDR3 DNA is TGTGCCAGCAGCTCAGACTTCAAAGCCAAAAACATTCAGTACTTC. This gives the protein CASSSDFKAKNIQYF.

The chain is built from TRBV20-1 and TRBJ2-1, with D possibly TRBD2 on 6 matching bases. Trimming took off 5 bases at V and 4 bases at J, with 15 bases between the two ends. This CDR3 region has 14 residues. Germline CDR1 DFQATT, CDR2 SNEGSKA (reference sequence). This chain's CDR3 is CSAVPGASYNEQFF. In DNA form, the CDR3 reads TGCAGTGCTGTCCCGGGAGCGTCGTACAATGAGCAGTTCTTC.

The V gene is TRBV28, the J gene TRBJ1-1; no clear D. The CDR3 length is 12 residues. Germline V gives CDR1 MDHEN, CDR2 SYDVKM. Trimming stripped 6 bases from V and 0 bases from J, with 5 bases between. CDR3 DNA sequence: TGTGCCAGCAGGGTACTGAACACTGAAGCTTTCTTT. It encodes CASRVLNTEAFF.

In this sample, this clonotype turned up a few times. The chain joins TRBV20-1 to TRBJ2-7; D gene uncertain. The DNA end lines up better with TRBJ2-5; the J call may be wrong. This CDR3 is 12 amino acids long. Germline V CDR1 and CDR2: DFQATT, SNEGSKA (reference sequence). The CDR3 here is CSAPSILQTQYF. The CDR3 nucleotides read TGCAGTGCTCCCAGTATCCTTCAGACCCAGTACTTC.

The chain has TRBV29-1 and TRBJ2-1, with no clear D. Trimming cost V 1 base and J 7 bases, with 11 bases left between them. The CDR3 consists of 13 residues. Germline V CDR1 and CDR2: SQVTM, ANQGSEA. CDR3 sequence (DNA): TGCAGCGTTGAAGGCCTAACTCGGAATGAGCAGTTCTTC. Its protein is CSVEGLTRNEQFF.

There are a few counts of this clonotype. The CDR3 spells CSARVMTSGGSGANVLTF. The CDR3, as DNA: TGCAGTGCTAGAGTTATGACTAGCGGGGGCTCTGGGGCCAACGTCCTGACTTTC. V usage is TRBV20-1 and J usage is TRBJ2-6; 12 bases fit TRBD2. After removal of 1 base from V and 0 bases from J, the junction contained 4 bases not matched to a gene. Germline values: CDR1 DFQATT, CDR2 SNEGSKA (reference sequence). The CDR3 contains 18 residues.

In nucleotides, the CDR3 is TGTGCCAGCACCCTCGGGACAAAAGCTTTCTTT. It specifies CASTLGTKAFF. The chain is built from TRBV12-3 or TRBV12-4 and TRBJ1-1; D is possibly TRBD1 (6 bases). Trimming left V 7 bases short and J 9 bases short, with 12 bases between. The CDR3 runs to 11 residues.

The chain combines TRBV6-1 with TRBJ2-6; D possibly corresponds to TRBD2 (6 bases). The V end lost 6 bases, the J end lost 0 bases, and 15 bases lay between the germline ends. The CDR3 runs to 17 residues. Germline CDR1 and CDR2: MNHNS and SASEGT. The CDR3 sequence: CASRTQGGFSGANVLTF. DNA of the CDR3: TGTGCCAGCAGGACTCAGGGAGGATTCTCTGGGGCCAACGTCCTGACTTTC.

The CDR3 protein is CSAEPGDRSQETQYF. In DNA form, the CDR3 reads TGCAGTGCCGAACCCGGGGACAGATCCCAAGAGACCCAGTACTTC. The J gene is TRBJ2-5, the V gene TRBV20-1; 7 nucleotides agree with TRBD1. The CDR3 covers 15 residues. V dropped 6 bases and J dropped 1; count of bases not matched to a gene: 11. Per germline, CDR1 DFQATT and CDR2 SNEGSKA (reference sequence).

The chain joins TRBV12-3 or TRBV12-4 to TRBJ2-2; 11 bases match TRBD1. The CDR3 spans 16 residues. V gave up 4 bases and J gave up 5 bases; unmatched junction bases: 6. The CDR3 spells CASSSPGQGETGELFF. The CDR3 nucleotides are TGTGCCAGCAGTTCTCCGGGACAGGGGGAAACCGGGGAGCTGTTTTTT.